The source of this T cell receptor (beta chain) is a study of control samples from healthy donors and cancer patients. Profiling relied on immunoSEQ multiplex PCR, and the TCRdb table lists in-frame clones only, not all of them. The top ten hold 2% to 2.5% of the sample, which has 85,000 to 100,000 clones, about four fifths seen once. CDR1 SGHNT and CDR2 YYREEE come from the germline V gene (reference sequence). The CDR3 length is 15 residues. Germline trimming cut 9 bases from V and 3 bases from J; bases unmatched to any gene: 11. The sequence came from a man in his fifties or sixties in good health. The material sequenced was blood. The chain joins TRBV5-4 to TRBJ1-1; TRBD1 agrees at 10 bases. CDR3 amino acids: CATMTGTGDYTEAFF. For the CDR3, the DNA is TGTGCCACCATGACCGGGACAGGGGACTACACTGAAGCTTTCTTT.